A selection of T cell receptor beta chains follows, all from one sample in a study of tumour-infiltrating T cells in Burkitt lymphoma. The repertoire was sequenced with immunoSEQ multiplex PCR; TCRdb's copy has only in-frame clones and lacks some. The table records over 5,000 clones, 8% to 10% of them present only once. The sample taken for sequencing was tumor tissue. All receptors come from a human donor with diffuse large B-cell lymphoma. Each CDR3 is given with its conserved first and last residue. Each record gives: clone size, V gene, J gene, D gene, CDR3 protein, CDR3 DNA. A D gene is named only where the DNA matches it firmly. The size of a clone is reported for some rows only, either as once, few or many, or as a class for expanded clones.

-	TRBV7-9	TRBJ1-2	TRBD1	CASSLEGTGRANYGYTF	TGTGCCAGCAGCTTAGAAGGGACAGGCAGAGCTAACTATGGCTACACCTTC
-	TRBV11-2	TRBJ2-7	-	CASSLGQNFYEQYF	TGTGCCAGCAGCTTAGGTCAGAATTTCTACGAGCAGTACTTC
-	TRBV7-9	TRBJ2-7	TRBD1	CASSSGTGSYEQYF	TGTGCCAGCAGTTCCGGGACAGGGTCCTACGAGCAGTACTTC
once	TRBV18	TRBJ2-5	-	CASPLGAALETQYF	TGTGCCAGCCCCTTGGGGGCAGCCTTAGAGACCCAGTACTTC
few	TRBV11-2	TRBJ1-5	-	CASSLGGQPQHF	TGTGCCAGCAGCTTAGGGGGTCAGCCCCAGCATTTT
-	TRBV4-2	TRBJ2-1	TRBD2	CASSYGLAPTILYNEQFF	TGTGCCAGCAGCTACGGACTAGCGCCCACAATACTCTACAATGAGCAGTTCTTC
-	TRBV29-1	TRBJ2-7	TRBD1	CSVEGTGTTYEQYF	TGCAGCGTTGAGGGGACAGGGACTACCTACGAGCAGTACTTC
few	TRBV10-1	TRBJ1-4	-	CASSDSGIDDREKLFF	TGCGCCAGCAGTGATTCAGGGATTGACGATAGAGAAAAACTGTTTTTT
few	TRBV2	TRBJ1-5	-	CASSPGTSYSNQPQHF	TGTGCCAGCAGTCCCGGGACATCTTATAGCAATCAGCCCCAGCATTTT
few	TRBV6-1	TRBJ1-2	TRBD1	CASKTGTGSFGGYTF	TGTGCCAGCAAAACCGGGACAGGGAGTTTTGGTGGCTACACCTTC
once	TRBV20-1	TRBJ2-1	-	CSAAHVDEQFF	TGCAGTGCCGCCCACGTCGATGAGCAGTTCTTC
-	TRBV25-1	TRBJ1-4	-	CASRPTNVSNEKLFF	TGTGCCAGCAGGCCGACCAACGTTAGTAATGAAAAACTGTTTTTT
-	TRBV4-1	TRBJ2-7	-	CASSAQGTYEQYF	TGCGCCAGCAGCGCCCAGGGGACCTACGAGCAGTACTTC
-	TRBV4-2	TRBJ1-1	-	CASSQNQGLGAFF	TGTGCCAGCAGCCAAAATCAAGGACTCGGGGCTTTCTTT
few	TRBV27	TRBJ1-1	-	CASSLGQHTEAFF	TGTGCCAGCAGTTTAGGACAGCACACTGAAGCTTTCTTT
-	TRBV5-6	TRBJ2-2	-	CASSSGLSNTGELFF	TGTGCCAGCAGCTCGGGACTTTCGAACACCGGGGAGCTGTTTTTT
few	TRBV11-2	TRBJ2-7	-	CASSLAFRENHEQYF	TGTGCCAGCAGCTTAGCTTTCCGGGAAAACCACGAGCAGTACTTC
few	TRBV2	TRBJ1-5	-	CASRSNQPQHF	TGTGCCAGCAGGAGTAATCAGCCCCAGCATTTT
few	TRBV27	TRBJ2-1	-	CASSRYNEQFF	TGTGCCAGCAGTCGATACAATGAGCAGTTCTTC
few	TRBV30	TRBJ1-5	-	CAWSVSTANQPQHF	TGTGCCTGGAGTGTATCGACAGCCAATCAGCCCCAGCATTTT
-	TRBV6-5	TRBJ1-5	-	CASSLSGTGELPQHF	TGTGCCAGCAGCCTTTCCGGGACCGGTGAATTGCCCCAGCATTTT
-	TRBV10-3	TRBJ2-7	TRBD2	CATGLAGAEQYF	TGTGCCACGGGACTAGCGGGTGCCGAGCAGTACTTC
-	TRBV19	TRBJ2-1	TRBD1	CASTRDREPYNEQFF	TGTGCCAGTACCAGGGACAGGGAACCCTACAATGAGCAGTTCTTC
-	TRBV6-5	TRBJ2-7	TRBD1	CASSYRTGEVDEQYF	TGTGCCAGCAGTTACCGGACAGGGGAGGTTGACGAGCAGTACTTC
-	TRBV7-2	TRBJ2-7	TRBD2	CASSLPRRAGGRYEQYF	TGTGCCAGCAGCTTACCTCGTCGAGCGGGGGGAAGATACGAGCAGTACTTC
few	TRBV21-1	TRBJ1-1	-	CASSKATEARPDTEAFF	TGTGCCAGCAGCAAAGCAACCGAGGCGAGGCCAGACACTGAAGCTTTCTTT
few	TRBV30	TRBJ1-4	-	CACPGGVTNEKLFF	TGTGCCTGCCCGGGCGGGGTAACTAATGAAAAACTGTTTTTT
-	TRBV7-6	TRBJ2-5	-	CASSLRDWGVGTQYF	TGTGCCAGCAGCTTAAGGGACTGGGGGGTCGGGACCCAGTACTTC
few	TRBV12-5	TRBJ2-2	-	CASGSTTSGTVRELGTGELFF	TGTGCTAGTGGTTCCACAACCTCCGGGACAGTACGGGAGTTGGGCACCGGGGAGCTGTTTTTT
-	TRBV28	TRBJ1-1	-	CASSSTDTEAFF	TGTGCCAGCAGTTCTACGGACACTGAAGCTTTCTTT
few	TRBV5-1	TRBJ1-5	-	CASSPLSNQPQHF	TGCGCCAGCAGCCCATTGAGCAATCAGCCCCAGCATTTT
few	TRBV10-3	TRBJ1-2	TRBD1	CAIREGTEISGYTF	TGTGCCATCAGGGAGGGGACAGAAATTTCTGGCTACACCTTC
-	TRBV11-3	TRBJ2-1	TRBD2	CASSLEGLYSEQFF	TGTGCCAGCAGCTTAGAGGGACTATATAGTGAGCAGTTCTTC